Below are 20 T cell receptor beta chains sequenced from a single sample in a study of blood T cell repertoires in COVID-19 (TCRdb year 2020). The library was generated by the immunoSEQ multiplex PCR assay. This is the immuneACCESS table as TCRdb keeps it, with only in-frame sequences that have V and J called. A part of the clones is gone; compared with another copy, unresolved V genes explain less than half, and the rest is unexplained. This sample comprises more than 110,000 clones, 65% to 90% of them detected only once. Around 3% of the sample is taken by the ten largest. The sequenced sample consisted of peripheral blood. The receptors originated from a middle-aged man with acute or convalescent COVID-19.

The chain joins TRBV28 to TRBJ1-4; D is unclear. The CDR3 extends over 14 amino acids. Germline V lookup: CDR1 MDHEN, CDR2 SYDVKM. V was cut by 5 bases and J by 2 bases, with 9 bases left in between. CDR3 region: CASSGRRTNEKLFF. The CDR3 nucleotides are TGTGCCAGCAGTGGGCGACGGACTAATGAAAAACTGTTTTTT.

The chain joins TRBV28 to TRBJ1-5, with TRBD1 as a possible D gene (5 bases). The V end lost 6 bases, the J end lost 2 bases, and 11 bases lay between the germline ends. CDR3 length equals 14 residues. The germline CDR1 and CDR2 sequences are MDHEN and SYDVKM. The CDR3 nucleotides read TGTGCCAGCAGCCAGGGTACGGGCAATCAGCCCCAGCATTTT. Translation gives CASSQGTGNQPQHF.

The chain links TRBV27 to TRBJ2-2; possibly TRBD1 for D (6 bases). The CDR3 extends over 15 amino acids. Per the germline V gene, CDR1 is MNHEY and CDR2 is SMNVEV (reference sequence). Trimming took 1 base from V and 7 from J, leaving 13 bases between them. The CDR3 sequence: CASSLYRTGFGELFF. The CDR3 DNA is TGTGCCAGCAGTTTATACAGAACAGGGTTCGGGGAGCTGTTTTTT.

The rearrangement links TRBV27 to TRBJ2-7; the match to TRBD1 covers 7 bases. This CDR3 contains 13 residues. With 5 bases clipped from V and 4 bases from J, the junction kept 5 bases outside the gene matches. Germline CDR1 is MNHEY and CDR2 is SMNVEV (reference sequence). CDR3 in amino acids: CASSPTTGYEQYF. In DNA form, the CDR3 reads TGTGCCAGCAGTCCAACGACAGGGTACGAGCAGTACTTC.

This clone has a handful of counts. The CDR3 is CASRPLAGASYNEQFF. For the CDR3, the DNA is TGTGCCAGCAGGCCCCTCGCGGGGGCATCCTACAATGAGCAGTTCTTC. The chain joins TRBV7-6 to TRBJ2-1, with D maybe TRBD2 (7 bases). Trimming shortened V by 6 bases and J by 1 base, and 16 bases separated the two germline ends. This CDR3 has 16 amino acids. Germline CDR1 is SGHVS and CDR2 is FNYEAQ.

The chain recombines TRBV10-3 with TRBJ2-1; 9 nucleotides align to TRBD1. This CDR3 is built from 17 residues. Germline CDR1 reads ENHRY; CDR2 reads SYGVKD. V trimming: 6 bases; J trimming: 2 bases; junction bases outside the gene matches: 11. The CDR3 sequence: CAIREEGQGRTYNEQFF. CDR3 DNA: TGTGCCATCAGGGAGGAGGGACAGGGTAGGACCTACAATGAGCAGTTCTTC.

The chain combines TRBV27 with TRBJ1-5; no reliable D call. Germline V CDR1 and CDR2: MNHEY, SMNVEV (reference sequence). This CDR3 comprises 14 residues. V lost 4 bases to trimming and J lost 1 base, with 8 bases between them. CDR3 in amino acids: CASSSPGSNQPQHF. The DNA for the CDR3 is TGTGCCAGCAGTTCCCCGGGAAGCAATCAGCCCCAGCATTTT.

The CDR3: CASSTTGSYEQYF. The DNA of the CDR3 is TGTGCCAGCAGTACGACAGGATCCTACGAGCAGTACTTC. The chain recombines TRBV12-3 or TRBV12-4 with TRBJ2-7; possible D gene TRBD1, 6 bases. The length of the CDR3 is 13 residues. The V and J ends lost 5 bases and 1 base respectively, with 9 bases between them.

This chain uses TRBV5-6 with TRBJ1-2; possible D gene TRBD1, 6 bases. Looked up from germline, CDR1 is SGHDT and CDR2 is YYEEEE. Trimming removed 4 bases at V and 3 bases at J, with 16 bases between. The CDR3 has 15 residues. Written as DNA, the CDR3 is TGTGCCAGCAGCCGGAAAAGGAGACAGGACTATGGCTACACCTTC. Protein: CASSRKRRQDYGYTF. The full variable domain, rest sourced from reference TRBV5-6 and TRBJ1-2, is DAGVTQSPTHLIKTRGQQVTLRCSPKSGHDTVSWYQQALGQGPQFIFQYYEEEERQRGNFPDRFSGHQFPNYSSELNVNALLLGDSALYLCASSRKRRQDYGYTFGSGTRLTVV.

This chain joins TRBV7-9 and TRBJ2-1; D remains ambiguous. The germline V gene encodes CDR1 SEHNR and CDR2 FQNEAQ (reference sequence). The CDR3 sequence is 15 residues long. Trimming stripped 2 bases from V and 0 bases from J, with 8 bases between. Here the CDR3 reads CASSLLLSSYNEQFF. CDR3 nucleotides: TGTGCCAGCAGCTTACTGTTGAGCTCCTACAATGAGCAGTTCTTC.

The chain joins TRBV5-1 to TRBJ1-1, with TRBD1 identical over 11 bases. The junction had 2 bases not matched to a gene; V was cut back by 1 base and J by 6 bases. The CDR3 has 14 residues. The germline CDR1 and CDR2 sequences are SGHRS and YFSETQ. The CDR3 nucleotides read TGCGCCAGCAGCTTGCTGGGACAGGGGGCTGAAGCTTTCTTT. It yields the protein CASSLLGQGAEAFF. Full variable domain (missing parts from reference TRBV5-1 and TRBJ1-1): KAGVTQTPRYLIKTRGQQVTLSCSPISGHRSVSWYQQTPGQGLQFLFEYFSETQRNKGNFPGRFSGRQFSNSRSEMNVSTLELGDSALYLCASSLLGQGAEAFFGQGTRLTVV.

The chain couples TRBV6-4 to TRBJ2-1; no clear D. CDR3 size: 15 residues. Trimming left V 4 bases short and J 1 base short, with 11 bases between. The germline V gene has CDR1 MRHNA and CDR2 SNTAGT. CDR3 protein: CASSVADSSYNEQFF. In DNA, the CDR3 is TGTGCCAGCAGTGTTGCGGATTCATCCTACAATGAGCAGTTCTTC.

The J gene is TRBJ2-5, the V gene TRBV6-5, with 12 nucleotides matching TRBD2. The V segment lost 9 bases and the J segment 5 bases; nucleotides outside the gene matches: 4. CDR1 is MNHEY, CDR2 SVGAGI, per germline. The CDR3 sequence is 13 residues long. CDR3 sequence reads: CASGLAGTETQYF. The DNA of the CDR3 is TGTGCCAGTGGACTAGCGGGGACTGAGACCCAGTACTTC.

This clone was counted once. The V gene is TRBV15, the J gene TRBJ1-4, with D possibly being TRBD1 (6 bases). The length of the CDR3 is 16 residues. The germline gives CDR1 LNHNV, CDR2 YYDKDF (reference sequence). Trimming stripped 5 bases from V and 5 bases from J, with 18 bases between. CDR3 sequence reads: CATSQPGGQRNEKLFF. CDR3 nucleotides: TGTGCCACCAGCCAACCCGGTGGACAGAGAAATGAAAAACTGTTTTTT.

About this clone: Germline and junction disagree at one end, which may indicate a read error. The chain recombines TRBV30 with TRBJ2-7; 11 nucleotides agree with TRBD1. The germline gives CDR1 GTSNPN, CDR2 SVGIG (reference sequence). The CDR3 consists of 11 residues. The CDR3 spells CAWSRRGTGGF. The CDR3 nucleotides are TGTGCCTGGAGCCGAAGGGGGACAGGGGGGTTC.

The chain joins TRBV18 to TRBJ1-2, with TRBD1 as a possible D gene (6 bases). Germline V CDR1 and CDR2: KGHSH, LQKENI. Trimming removed 2 bases from V and 0 bases from J, with 13 bases in between. CDR3 length equals 16 residues. The CDR3 sequence: CASSPGAGDTNYGYTF. CDR3 in DNA: TGTGCCAGCTCACCAGGGGCAGGGGATACTAACTATGGCTACACCTTC.

The chain couples TRBV12-3 or TRBV12-4 to TRBJ1-2; D is unclear. The CDR3 is made up of 11 amino acids. Deletions cut 4 bases from V and 4 bases from J, with 4 bases between. CDR3 residues: CASSSRYGYTF. CDR3 DNA sequence: TGTGCCAGCAGTTCGCGCTATGGCTACACCTTC.

In the case of this clone: One end of the junction does not line up with germline, which may come from a read error. This rearrangement joins TRBV30 to TRBJ1-2, with 7 bases that match TRBD1. The CDR3 totals 15 residues. The germline CDR1 and CDR2 sequences are GTSNPN and SVGIG (reference sequence). DNA for the CDR3: TGTGCCTGGCGTGTTGTATTAGGGGGCGGCTATGGCTACACCTTC. Amino acids: CAWRVVLGGGYGYTF. The full variable domain, its missing parts supplied by reference TRBV30 and TRBJ1-2, is SQTIHQWPATLVQPVGSPLSLECTVEGTSNPNLYWYRQAAGRGLQLLFYSVGIGQISSEVPQNLSASRPQDRQFILSSKKLLLSDSGFYLCAWRVVLGGGYGYTFGSGTRLTVV.

This chain joins TRBV5-1 and TRBJ2-5, with 8 bases matching TRBD2. V dropped 0 bases and J dropped 5; count of bases not matched to a gene: 9. The CDR3 contains 16 residues. Per germline, CDR1 SGHRS and CDR2 YFSETQ. Written as DNA, the CDR3 is TGCGCCAGCAGCTTGGTTGGTAGCGGGAAATGGGAGACCCAGTACTTC. This gives the protein CASSLVGSGKWETQYF.

V gene TRBV6-5 combines with J gene TRBJ1-5; D possibly corresponds to TRBD1 (5 bases). Trimming pared 7 bases from V and 1 base from J, leaving 11 bases between. The CDR3 has 14 residues. Germline V gene sequence: CDR1 MNHEY, CDR2 SVGAGI. The CDR3 spells CASKEGLSNQPQHF. For the CDR3, the DNA is TGTGCCAGCAAGGAGGGGCTAAGCAATCAGCCCCAGCATTTT.